The 20 T cell receptor beta chains in this list originate from one sample, sequenced in a study of early T cells in non-severe SARS-CoV-2 infection. MiXCR, applied by TCRdb to the 5' RACE reads, yields one record per CDR3 protein. In the table there are around 33,000 distinct CDR3 sequences, around 7% of which are singletons. Sequencing was performed on whole blood. Every receptor here comes from an adult who was a healthcare worker with PCR-confirmed SARS-CoV-2 infection or an uninfected control (not recorded which).

This clonotype was detected ten times or more. The V call is TRBV12-3 or TRBV12-4, the J call TRBJ2-1, with 7 nucleotides matching TRBD2. The length of the CDR3 is 14 residues. V lost 6 bases, J lost 4 bases, and 6 bases stayed unmatched. CDR3 DNA: TGTGCCAGCAGAGGGGACTACCTATACAATGAGCAGTTCTTC. This codes for CASRGDYLYNEQFF.

Ten or more counts support this clonotype. This sequence joins TRBV14 and TRBJ2-1, with 9 bases fitting TRBD2. Germline CDR1 is SGHDN and CDR2 is FVKESK. Losses at the gene ends were 3 bases for V and 0 bases for J; bases not matched to a gene: 6. The CDR3 contains 17 residues. For the CDR3, the DNA is TGTGCCAGCAGCCACCTTAAGCGGGAGGCCTCCTACAATGAGCAGTTCTTC. This encodes CASSHLKREASYNEQFF.

Ten or more counts support this clonotype. V usage is TRBV9 and J usage is TRBJ2-7, with a possible D match to TRBD1 (6 bases). This CDR3 is 13 amino acids long. V lost 0 bases and J lost 6, with 10 bases in between. The V gene's germline CDR1 is SGDLS and CDR2 YYNGEE. The CDR3 DNA is TGTGCCAGCAGCGTAGAGAGGGGGTTCGAGCAGTACTTC. Residues: CASSVERGFEQYF.

This clonotype was seen many times. The chain recombines TRBV5-6 with TRBJ1-1, with D hard to call. Trimming removed 4 bases from V and 1 base from J, with 5 bases in between. Germline V gene lookup returns CDR1 SGHDT and CDR2 YYEEEE. The CDR3 runs to 12 residues. The CDR3 bases are TGTGCCAGCAGCCTCTGGAACACTGAAGCTTTCTTT. Its translation: CASSLWNTEAFF.

There are a few counts of this clonotype. The chain couples TRBV6-1 to TRBJ1-6; the D gene is possibly TRBD1 (6 bases). Trimming shortened V by 2 bases and J by 9 bases, and 11 bases separated the two germline ends. CDR3 length equals 14 residues. Germline CDR1 is MNHNS and CDR2 is SASEGT. In DNA form, the CDR3 reads TGTGCCAGCAGTGAAAGGACAGTCGGTTCACCCCTCCACTTT. It translates to CASSERTVGSPLHF.

This clonotype was counted only a few times. The V and J genes are TRBV4-1 and TRBJ2-7; TRBD2 matches at 11 bases. Losses at the gene ends were 6 bases for V and 3 bases for J; bases not matched to a gene: 10. The CDR3 is made up of 16 amino acids. The germline gives CDR1 MGHRA, CDR2 YSYEKL. The chain's CDR3 is CASSLIGTSGHYEQYF. DNA of the CDR3: TGCGCCAGCAGTCTAATAGGGACTAGCGGCCACTACGAGCAGTACTTC.

By sample fraction, this clonotype is medium-sized. The chain links TRBV6-2 or TRBV6-3 to TRBJ1-1; D is unresolved. The CDR3 totals 11 residues. Germline V gives CDR1 MNHEY, CDR2 SVGEGT. V lost 6 bases to trimming and J lost 3 bases, with 5 bases between them. The chain's CDR3 is CASSYDTEAFF. Written as DNA, the CDR3 is TGTGCCAGCAGCTACGACACTGAAGCTTTCTTT.

At least ten counts were recorded for this clonotype. The V call is TRBV3-1, the J call TRBJ2-1, with D perhaps matching TRBD2 (5 bases). Trimming removed 4 bases from V and 6 bases from J, with 13 bases in between. Germline CDR1 LGHDT, CDR2 YNNKEL (reference sequence). This CDR3 is built from 14 residues. The CDR3 is CASSPGLTLNEQFF. In DNA form, the CDR3 reads TGTGCCAGCAGCCCAGGACTCACTCTCAATGAGCAGTTCTTC.

This clonotype was seen a few times. The chain has TRBV7-6 and TRBJ2-2; TRBD1 might be the D (5 bases). V was trimmed by 1 base and J by 7 bases, leaving 13 bases between them. CDR3 length: 15 residues. Germline CDR1 is SGHVS and CDR2 is FNYEAQ. DNA of the CDR3: TGTGCCAGCAGCTTAGGCCCAGGGTTCGGCGGGGAGCTGTTTTTT. Translation: CASSLGPGFGGELFF.

This clonotype was detected ten times or more. The rearrangement joins TRBV20-1 to TRBJ2-7; no firm D call. The CDR3 covers 21 residues. V was pared by 1 base and J by 2 bases, with 33 bases between. Looked up from germline, CDR1 is DFQATT and CDR2 is SNEGSKA (reference sequence). CDR3 DNA sequence: TGCAGTGCTAGAGCTAAAACAATCGAATTACTGCCTTCCCTTCCGCCCTACGAGCAGTACTTC. Translation: CSARAKTIELLPSLPPYEQYF.

This clonotype occurred a few times. The chain employs TRBV12-3 or TRBV12-4 and TRBJ2-7; the D is unclear. This CDR3 region has 14 residues. Trimming shortened V by 6 bases and J by 5 bases, and 17 bases separated the two germline ends. CDR3 DNA sequence: TGTGCCAGCAGCCCCTCGGGCGGTTGGAACGAGCAGTACTTC. Residues: CASSPSGGWNEQYF.

This clonotype was seen only once. V and J are TRBV12-3 or TRBV12-4 and TRBJ2-7; 7 positions agree with TRBD1. This CDR3 is 14 amino acids long. Trimming removed 1 base from V and 1 base from J; junction bases left unmatched: 1. The CDR3 reads CASSLGGQSYEQYF. The CDR3 region has the DNA TGTGCCAGCAGTTTAGGGGGACAGTCCTACGAGCAGTACTTC.

At least ten counts were recorded for this clonotype. The rearrangement joins TRBV28 to TRBJ1-2; D unclear. This CDR3 has 13 residues. The V end lost 6 bases, the J end lost 0 bases, and 8 bases lay between the germline ends. Germline V CDR1 and CDR2: MDHEN, SYDVKM. CDR3 coding DNA: TGTGCCAGCAGCCGCGCCCCTAACTATGGCTACACCTTC. Translation: CASSRAPNYGYTF.

This clonotype turned up a few times. The chain uses TRBV7-6 and TRBJ2-3; 10 bases fit TRBD2. The trim removed 8 bases at V and 5 bases at J, leaving 19 bases unmatched. The germline V gene has CDR1 SGHVS and CDR2 FNYEAQ. The CDR3 loop spans 18 amino acids. CDR3 DNA sequence: TGTGCCAGCGGGACCGTGCTAGCGGGAGACCTCTTGGGAGATACGCAGTATTTT. Protein sequence: CASGTVLAGDLLGDTQYF.

This clonotype came up many times. V usage is TRBV30 and J usage is TRBJ1-2; D unclear. The V gene lost 7 bases and the J gene lost 4 bases, with 16 bases spanning the gap. Germline loops: CDR1 GTSNPN, CDR2 SVGIG (reference sequence). The length of the CDR3 is 13 residues. DNA of the CDR3: TGTGCCTTCTTACGAGTTACGAGCTATGGCTACACCTTC. Protein: CAFLRVTSYGYTF.

This clonotype turned up a few times. This CDR3 is CAISTLGRPSTDTQYF. In DNA, the CDR3 is TGTGCCATCTCTACGTTGGGGCGGCCTAGCACAGATACGCAGTATTTT. The rearrangement joins TRBV10-3 to TRBJ2-3, with a weak D call TRBD1 (5 bases). Germline V gives CDR1 ENHRY, CDR2 SYGVKD. The CDR3 is 16 residues long. Between the trimmed V and J ends, which lost 8 bases and 0 bases, there was a span of 18 bases.

The table lists this clonotype with many counts. The rearrangement uses TRBV7-9 and TRBJ2-7, with D possibly TRBD2 on 7 matching bases. The CDR3 sequence is 16 residues long. Germline assignment: CDR1 SEHNR and CDR2 FQNEAQ (reference sequence). Trimming stripped 5 bases from V and 1 base from J, with 18 bases between. The CDR3 coding sequence is TGTGCCAGCAGCAAGGGGGGGAGACAGACGTCCTACGAGCAGTACTTC. It specifies CASSKGGRQTSYEQYF.

This clonotype was seen many times. V usage is TRBV6-1 and J usage is TRBJ1-5; TRBD1 agrees at 7 bases. The germline gives CDR1 MNHNS, CDR2 SASEGT. V was clipped by 6 bases and J by 2 bases; unmatched bases: 7. The CDR3 runs 15 residues. The CDR3 reads CASSLIGQGNQPQHF. The CDR3 bases are TGTGCCAGCAGCCTGATAGGACAGGGCAATCAGCCCCAGCATTTT.

This clonotype was seen repeatedly, ten times or more. V and J are TRBV6-6 and TRBJ2-5; 15 bases map to TRBD2. The ends lost 7 bases at V and 5 bases at J; junction bases unmatched: 11. The CDR3 runs 17 residues. Germline-derived CDR1 and CDR2 are MNHNY and SVGAGI (reference sequence). CDR3 sequence: CASNEPGLAGGVETQYF. CDR3 sequence (DNA): TGTGCCAGCAACGAACCGGGACTAGCGGGAGGCGTGGAGACCCAGTACTTC.

There are many counts of this clonotype. The chain couples TRBV6-1 to TRBJ2-2; 7 nucleotides align to TRBD2. The CDR3 totals 16 residues. Unmatched junction bases numbered 8, after V lost 2 bases and J lost 5 bases. Germline CDR1 is MNHNS and CDR2 is SASEGT. CDR3 loop: CASSESWEGWTGELFF. The CDR3, as DNA: TGTGCCAGCAGTGAATCGTGGGAGGGCTGGACCGGGGAGCTGTTTTTT.